One and the same sample provided the 21 T cell receptor beta chains below, sequenced in a study of Ad26.COV2.S vaccination and SARS-CoV-2 variants. This table comes from immunoSEQ multiplex PCR, and its TCRdb copy is limited to in-frame clones, with some not included. The sample lists about 94,000 clones, less than 85% occurring once. The sequenced sample was peripheral blood, obtained after recovery from COVID-19. Every receptor here comes from a human donor who had recovered from COVID-19.

J is TRBJ1-5 and V is TRBV29-1; no clear D. V lost 4 bases and J 0 bases, leaving 4 bases between the germline ends. Germline V CDR1 and CDR2: SQVTM, ANQGSEA. This CDR3 comprises 12 residues. In nucleotides, the CDR3 is TGCAGCGTTGCTAATAGCAATCAGCCCCAGCATTTT. It specifies CSVANSNQPQHF.

In DNA, the CDR3 is TGTGCCAGCAGCTTGTGGCAGGGTGGCAAAAACATTCAGTACTTC. As protein: CASSLWQGGKNIQYF. V gene TRBV5-6 combines with J gene TRBJ2-4, with D possibly being TRBD1 (5 bases). The CDR3 spans 15 residues. Trimming took off 1 base at V and 3 bases at J, with 11 bases between the two ends. In germline, CDR1 is SGHDT, CDR2 YYEEEE. The entire variable domain, with the rest obtained from reference TRBV5-6 and TRBJ2-4, is as follows: DAGVTQSPTHLIKTRGQQVTLRCSPKSGHDTVSWYQQALGQGPQFIFQYYEEEERQRGNFPDRFSGHQFPNYSSELNVNALLLGDSALYLCASSLWQGGKNIQYFGAGTRLSVL.

The chain combines TRBV28 with TRBJ1-6; unclear D gene. The CDR3 consists of 11 residues. CDR1 and CDR2 (germline): MDHEN, SYDVKM. V lost 10 bases, J lost 15 bases, and 16 bases lay in between. The CDR3 reads CATRGRPNLHF. The DNA of the CDR3 is TGTGCCACCCGGGGAAGGCCAAACCTCCACTTT.

V is TRBV5-1 and J is TRBJ2-2; 10 nucleotides line up with TRBD2. V lost 0 bases and J lost 4; bases outside the gene matches: 6. CDR1 SGHRS and CDR2 YFSETQ come from the germline V gene. The CDR3 spans 17 residues. The CDR3 coding sequence is TGCGCCAGCAGCTTGGGGCTAGCGGGAGCGGGCACCGGGGAGCTGTTTTTT. This gives the protein CASSLGLAGAGTGELFF. Full variable domain (outside the CDR3, taken from reference TRBV5-1 and TRBJ2-2): KAGVTQTPRYLIKTRGQQVTLSCSPISGHRSVSWYQQTPGQGLQFLFEYFSETQRNKGNFPGRFSGRQFSNSRSEMNVSTLELGDSALYLCASSLGLAGAGTGELFFGEGSRLTVL.

The chain couples TRBV19 to TRBJ1-1, with D perhaps matching TRBD1 (5 bases). Trimming took 3 bases from V and 4 from J, leaving 12 bases between them. This CDR3 has 14 residues. CDR1 is LNHDA and CDR2 is SQIVND in the germline V gene (reference sequence). CDR3 residues: CASSIQGPGTEAFF. The DNA of the CDR3 is TGTGCCAGTAGTATTCAGGGCCCGGGCACTGAAGCTTTCTTT.

This chain uses TRBV29-1 with TRBJ2-2; possibly TRBD1 or TRBD2 for D (7 bases each). The V gene lost 6 bases and the J gene lost 4 bases, with 12 bases spanning the gap. The CDR3 runs 13 residues. Germline-derived CDR1 and CDR2 are SQVTM and ANQGSEA. This chain's CDR3 is CSVRGGGTGELFF. CDR3 coding DNA: TGCAGCGTCAGGGGGGGCGGCACCGGGGAGCTGTTTTTT.

The chain joins TRBV28 to TRBJ1-1; a weak D match, TRBD1 (5 bases). Trimming removed 3 bases at V and 3 bases at J, with 11 bases between. The CDR3 contains 14 residues. Germline-derived CDR1 and CDR2 are MDHEN and SYDVKM. The DNA of the CDR3 is TGTGCCAGCAGTTTTCTGGGCAGGGACACTGAAGCTTTCTTT. Residues: CASSFLGRDTEAFF.

This clone appeared many times. The chain is built from TRBV28 and TRBJ1-1, with 12 nucleotides matching TRBD1. CDR1 is MDHEN, CDR2 SYDVKM, per germline. The CDR3 length is 17 residues. J lost 0 bases, V lost 4 bases, and 6 bases had no gene match. For the CDR3, the DNA is TGTGCCAGCAGTTCCCTTGGGACAGGGGGCTTGAACACTGAAGCTTTCTTT. Its translation is CASSSLGTGGLNTEAFF.

The gene calls are TRBV28 and TRBJ2-7; TRBD2 agrees at 10 bases. Germline V gene data show CDR1 as MDHEN and CDR2 as SYDVKM. Trimming cost V 4 bases and J 3 bases; bases outside gene matches: 6. The CDR3 runs 15 residues. The CDR3 sequence is CASSSGSSGSYEQYF. In DNA form, the CDR3 reads TGTGCCAGCAGTTCCGGGTCTAGCGGGAGCTACGAGCAGTACTTC.

J is TRBJ2-3 and V is TRBV5-4, with TRBD1 identical over 9 bases. Trimming cost V 3 bases and J 4 bases; bases outside gene matches: 9. Germline V CDR1 and CDR2: SGHNT, YYREEE (reference sequence). There are 16 residues in the CDR3. The CDR3 sequence is CASSSARDREPDTQYF. Here the CDR3 DNA reads TGTGCCAGCAGCTCTGCGCGGGACAGGGAACCAGATACGCAGTATTTT.

The V call is TRBV7-3, the J call TRBJ1-2; D call uncertain. V dropped 5 bases and J dropped 4 bases, with 11 bases sitting between them. The CDR3 covers 13 residues. Germline assignment: CDR1 SGHTA and CDR2 FQGTGA. CDR3 sequence reads: CASSEVLGYGYTF. CDR3 DNA: TGTGCCAGCAGCGAAGTGTTGGGCTATGGCTACACCTTC.

The chain has TRBV2 and TRBJ2-1; either TRBD1 or TRBD2 may supply D (6 bases each). The CDR3 extends over 16 amino acids. Trimming shortened V by 6 bases and J by 5 bases, and 20 bases separated the two germline ends. From germline, CDR1 is SNHLY and CDR2 FYNNEI. The CDR3 is CASSPNLRRDNNEQFF. The CDR3 coding sequence is TGTGCCAGCAGCCCCAACCTGCGGCGGGACAACAATGAGCAGTTCTTC.

The chain joins TRBV28 to TRBJ1-1; D possibly corresponds to TRBD1 (5 bases). The V gene lost 8 bases and the J gene lost 6 bases, with 13 bases spanning the gap. The length of the CDR3 is 12 residues. Germline lookup yields CDR1 MDHEN and CDR2 SYDVKM. CDR3 in amino acids: CASGYRSAEAFF. The CDR3 DNA follows: TGTGCCAGCGGTTACAGGAGCGCTGAAGCTTTCTTT.

The CDR3 DNA is TGTGCCAGCAGCTTGGCCACAGGGTCCGGGGCCAACGTCCTGACTTTC. Translating it yields CASSLATGSGANVLTF. This chain uses TRBV5-4 with TRBJ2-6; D is perhaps TRBD1 (6 bases). CDR3 length: 16 residues. Germline V gene sequence: CDR1 SGHNT, CDR2 YYREEE (reference sequence). V was shortened by 0 bases and J by 4 bases, with 11 bases between the two germline ends.

The gene calls are TRBV20-1 and TRBJ2-1; D is ambiguous. The CDR3 is made up of 11 amino acids. Germline V lookup: CDR1 DFQATT, CDR2 SNEGSKA (reference sequence). V shed 5 bases and J shed 4 bases, with 6 bases lying between them. The CDR3 DNA reads TGCAGTGCTCCTTTTTACAATGAGCAGTTCTTC. Encoded protein: CSAPFYNEQFF.

This chain connects TRBV12-3 or TRBV12-4 to TRBJ1-2, with D perhaps matching TRBD1 (6 bases). This CDR3 spans 12 amino acids. V lost 4 bases and J 6 bases, leaving 9 bases between the germline ends. In nucleotides, the CDR3 is TGTGCCAGCAGTTACAGGGTTAATGGCTACACCTTC. Its protein is CASSYRVNGYTF.

The chain carries TRBV28 and TRBJ1-2; D might be TRBD1 (5 bases). This CDR3 comprises 15 residues. CDR1 is MDHEN and CDR2 is SYDVKM in the germline V gene. Trimming removed 1 base from V and 8 bases from J, with 17 bases in between. The CDR3 loop reads CASSLSLRGTGGYTF. In DNA form, the CDR3 reads TGTGCCAGCAGTTTATCTCTGCGGGGGACGGGCGGCTACACCTTC.

The chain joins TRBV6-2 or TRBV6-3 to TRBJ2-7, with D perhaps given as TRBD1 or TRBD2 (5 bases each). Deletions cut 5 bases from V and 2 bases from J, with 13 bases between. In germline, CDR1 is MNHEY, CDR2 SVGEGT. The CDR3 sequence is 14 residues long. The CDR3 region has the DNA TGTGCCAGCAGTCGGACCGGGACGGCCTACGAGCAGTACTTC. Protein: CASSRTGTAYEQYF.

The gene calls are TRBV10-3 and TRBJ2-1; D gene unclear. Trimming took 4 bases from V and 0 from J, leaving 4 bases between them. Germline V lookup: CDR1 ENHRY, CDR2 SYGVKD. This CDR3 is 13 amino acids long. CDR3 DNA sequence: TGTGCCATCAGTGCGACCTCCTACAATGAGCAGTTCTTC. Residues: CAISATSYNEQFF.

The gene calls are TRBV29-1 and TRBJ2-1; weak D call: TRBD1 (5 bases). The CDR3 length is 12 residues. Germline values: CDR1 SQVTM, CDR2 ANQGSEA. V gave up 3 bases and J gave up 7 bases, with 10 bases separating them. The CDR3 spells CSVDRRANEQFF. The CDR3 DNA sequence: TGCAGCGTTGACCGCAGGGCTAATGAGCAGTTCTTC.

Here the CDR3 reads CASSAGGTGETQYF. The DNA for the CDR3 is TGTGCCAGCAGTGCCGGGGGAACGGGTGAGACCCAGTACTTC. The chain combines TRBV6-4 with TRBJ2-5, with D tentatively TRBD2 (6 bases). The CDR3 spans 14 residues. Germline values: CDR1 MRHNA, CDR2 SNTAGT. V gave up 4 bases and J gave up 5 bases, with 14 bases separating them.